This T cell receptor beta chain was captured by sequencing in a study of blood T cell repertoires in COVID-19. The overall study: The United States, Italy and Spain provided the acute and convalescent COVID-19 samples.

Assay: immunoSEQ multiplex PCR; the TCRdb copy retains only in-frame clones and omits some. The data hold about 130,000 clones, with 70% to 90% observed a single time. The germline gives CDR1 SGHNT, CDR2 YYREEE (reference sequence). Trimming cost V 4 bases and J 10 bases; bases outside gene matches: 12. CDR3 length equals 14 residues. The sequence came from a man in his forties or fifties with acute or convalescent COVID-19. The V call is TRBV5-4, the J call TRBJ1-2; 8 bases line up with TRBD1. Input material: peripheral blood. Here the CDR3 DNA reads TGTGCCAGCAGCCTCACAGGACAGGGCGACGCCTACACCTTC. It translates to CASSLTGQGDAYTF. Full variable domain (rest looked up from reference TRBV5-4 and TRBJ1-2): ETGVTQSPTHLIKTRGQQVTLRCSSQSGHNTVSWYQQALGQGPQFIFQYYREEENGRGNFPPRFSGLQFPNYSSELNVNALELDDSALYLCASSLTGQGDAYTFGSGTRLTVV.